A single sample gave rise to the 7 T cell receptor beta chains below, sequenced in a study of T cell responses to AZD1222 COVID-19 vaccine. Method: immunoSEQ multiplex PCR; TCRdb's copy keeps in-frame clones and lacks some. The table lists some 130,000 clones, roughly 90% of them singletons. The input for sequencing was peripheral blood, taken on day 0 of AZD1222 vaccination. All receptors come from an adult in good health.

This chain joins TRBV12-3 or TRBV12-4 and TRBJ1-1, with D perhaps matching TRBD1 (6 bases). Trimming stripped 5 bases from V and 8 bases from J, with 15 bases between. There are 13 residues in the CDR3. The CDR3 coding sequence is TGTGCCAGCAGTACCACAGGGTCCCCCGAAGCTTTCTTT. Residues: CASSTTGSPEAFF.

The rearrangement uses TRBV27 and TRBJ2-7; D is unresolved. The germline V and J ends were trimmed by 6 bases and 0 bases, with 12 bases remaining between them. This CDR3 is built from 14 residues. From germline, CDR1 is MNHEY and CDR2 SMNVEV (reference sequence). The CDR3 DNA is TGTGCCAGCAGCCCCACCGGGTACTCCTACGAGCAGTACTTC. Protein product: CASSPTGYSYEQYF.

The gene calls are TRBV3-1 (or the pseudogene TRBV3-2) and TRBJ1-5, with a possible D match to TRBD1 (5 bases). Germline-derived CDR1 and CDR2 are LGHDT and YNNKEL (reference sequence). The CDR3 is 16 amino acids. The V end lost 1 base, the J end lost 7 bases, and 17 bases lay between the germline ends. CDR3 DNA sequence: TGTGCCAGCAGCCAAGGGGCCCGCGGGGCCGGGCAGCCCCAGCATTTT. Its protein product is CASSQGARGAGQPQHF.

The chain uses TRBV19 and TRBJ1-5, with 7 bases fitting TRBD1. Trimming took 6 bases from V and 3 from J; bases not matched to a gene: 2. Germline V CDR1 and CDR2: LNHDA, SQIVND (reference sequence). This CDR3 is 13 amino acids long. CDR3 protein: CASRGQNNQPQHF. Here the CDR3 DNA reads TGTGCCAGTAGGGGACAGAACAATCAGCCCCAGCATTTT.

V is TRBV7-6 and J is TRBJ2-1; 11 nucleotides match TRBD2. Germline values: CDR1 SGHVS, CDR2 FNYEAQ. The length of the CDR3 is 15 residues. J was trimmed by 7 bases and V by 4 bases; bases with no gene match: 6. The CDR3: CASSSTWTSGNEQFF. CDR3 DNA sequence: TGTGCCAGCAGCTCTACCTGGACTAGCGGGAATGAGCAGTTCTTC.

This sequence joins TRBV27 and TRBJ2-2; possibly TRBD1 or TRBD2 for D (5 bases each). Trimming shortened V by 0 bases and J by 7 bases, and 9 bases separated the two germline ends. The V gene's germline CDR1 is MNHEY and CDR2 SMNVEV (reference sequence). The CDR3 runs 14 residues. The CDR3 loop reads CASSLSRDGGELFF. The CDR3 bases are TGTGCCAGCAGTTTATCGAGGGACGGCGGGGAGCTGTTTTTT.

The V call is TRBV29-1, the J call TRBJ2-5, with 7 bases lining up with TRBD1. Germline CDR1 is SQVTM and CDR2 is ANQGSEA. The length of the CDR3 is 17 residues. V was pared by 1 base and J by 4 bases, with 15 bases of the junction left unmatched. The CDR3 here is CSVEALGGGEDGETQYF. CDR3 coding DNA: TGCAGCGTTGAAGCCCTAGGGGGCGGAGAGGATGGAGAGACCCAGTACTTC.